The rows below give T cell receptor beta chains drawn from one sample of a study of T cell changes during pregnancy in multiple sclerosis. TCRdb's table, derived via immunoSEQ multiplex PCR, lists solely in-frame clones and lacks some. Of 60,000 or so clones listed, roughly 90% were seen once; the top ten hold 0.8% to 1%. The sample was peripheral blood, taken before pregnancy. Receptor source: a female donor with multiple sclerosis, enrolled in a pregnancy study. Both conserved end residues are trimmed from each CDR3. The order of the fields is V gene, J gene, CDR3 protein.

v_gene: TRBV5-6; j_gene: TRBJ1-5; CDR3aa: ASTAGNQPQH
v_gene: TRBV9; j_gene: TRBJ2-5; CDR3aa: ASSANAGGPETQY
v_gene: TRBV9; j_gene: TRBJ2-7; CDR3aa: ASSVDPVYEQY
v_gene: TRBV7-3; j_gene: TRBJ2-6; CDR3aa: ASSLSGQGFSGANVLT
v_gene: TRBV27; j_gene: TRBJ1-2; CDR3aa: ASSLSGGYGYT
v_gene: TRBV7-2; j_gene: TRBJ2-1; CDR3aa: ASSTFLRDGNEQF
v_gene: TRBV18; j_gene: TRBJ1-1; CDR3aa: ASSPPDRGQETEAF
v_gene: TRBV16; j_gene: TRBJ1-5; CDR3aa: ASSQMGAGWDQPQH
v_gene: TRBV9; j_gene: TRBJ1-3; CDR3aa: ASSPGQSSGNTIY
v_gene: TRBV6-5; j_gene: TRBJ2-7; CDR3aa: ASSWTGDNEQY
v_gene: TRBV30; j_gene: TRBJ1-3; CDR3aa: AWSQVPNGNTIY
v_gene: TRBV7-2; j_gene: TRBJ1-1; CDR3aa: ASRESVAVTEAF
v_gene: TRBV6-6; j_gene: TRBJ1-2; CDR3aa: ASSYPGQENGYT
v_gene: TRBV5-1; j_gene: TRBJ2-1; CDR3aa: ASRRGAENEQF
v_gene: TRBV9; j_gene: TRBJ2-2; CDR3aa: ASSVGLAGGTGELF
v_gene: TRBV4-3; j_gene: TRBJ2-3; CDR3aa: ASSQDLSQGTDTQY
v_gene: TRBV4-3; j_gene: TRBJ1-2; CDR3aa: ASSHEQGTNYGYT
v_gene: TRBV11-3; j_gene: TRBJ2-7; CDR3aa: ASSLGGGSYEQY
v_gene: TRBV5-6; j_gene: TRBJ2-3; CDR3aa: ASSLGAEQGSTDTQY
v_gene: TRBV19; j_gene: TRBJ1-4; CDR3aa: ASRRQGSISNEKLF
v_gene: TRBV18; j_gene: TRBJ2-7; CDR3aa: ASSQTGTGAYEQY
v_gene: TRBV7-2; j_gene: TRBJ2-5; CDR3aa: ASSLERRETQY
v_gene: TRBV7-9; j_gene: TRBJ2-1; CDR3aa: ASSLDLAGAYNEQF
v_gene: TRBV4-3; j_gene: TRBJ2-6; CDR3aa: ASSQDLAGGHSSGANVLT
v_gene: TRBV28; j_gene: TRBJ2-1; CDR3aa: ASSQRQFEQF
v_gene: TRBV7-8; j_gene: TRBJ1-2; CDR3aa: ASSPRQARGYT
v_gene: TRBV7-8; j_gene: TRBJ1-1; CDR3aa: ASSLMVPNPRQGVNTEAF
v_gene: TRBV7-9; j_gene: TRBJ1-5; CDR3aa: ASSPTGQGSNQPQH
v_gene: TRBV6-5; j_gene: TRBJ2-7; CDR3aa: ASSYSDNGYEQY
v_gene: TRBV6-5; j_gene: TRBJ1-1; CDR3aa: ASSTTGHTEAF
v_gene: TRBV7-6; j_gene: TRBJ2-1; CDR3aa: ASSLAVMQGRAYNEQF
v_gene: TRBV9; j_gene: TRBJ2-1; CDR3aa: ASSVGGGYNEQF
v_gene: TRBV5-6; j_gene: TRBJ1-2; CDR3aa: ASSLPPGTGYT
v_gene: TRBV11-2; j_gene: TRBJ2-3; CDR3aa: ASSLASGGAVTDTQY
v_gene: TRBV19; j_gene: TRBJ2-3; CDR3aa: ASSMRKLAGAADTQY
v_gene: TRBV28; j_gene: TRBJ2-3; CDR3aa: ASSPRLAGGSTDTQY
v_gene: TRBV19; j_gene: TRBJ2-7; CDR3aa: ASSINPRGKSEQY